This T cell receptor (beta chain) was identified during a study of response to subunit inactivated influenza vaccine. Study observations and caveats: That few new T cells are recruited by each seasonal influenza vaccination was the authors' suggestion.

This clonotype was detected only a few times. The antigen remains undetermined. V was clipped by 4 bases and J by 6 bases; unmatched bases: 10. The CDR3 covers 15 residues. Germline assignment: CDR1 SGDLS and CDR2 YYNGEE. TCRdb reanalysed the RT-PCR reads using MiXCR and keeps one entry per CDR3 protein. The sample lists roughly 650,000 distinct CDR3 sequences; approximately 15% were seen once. This rearrangement joins TRBV9 to TRBJ2-1; 7 bases fit TRBD2. The origin of this receptor is a man aged 45-65 years who received an inactivated influenza vaccine. The starting material was PBMCs from blood, obtained around 15 days before vaccination. The CDR3 DNA reads as TGTGCCAGCAGCTTAGCGGGCCAAACATTCAATGAGCAGTTCTTC. Residues: CASSLAGQTFNEQFF. Supplemented by reference TRBV9 and TRBJ2-1, the full variable domain reads DSGVTQTPKHLITATGQRVTLRCSPRSGDLSVYWYQQSLDQGLQFLIQYYNGEERAKGNILERFSAQQFPDLHSELNLSSLELGDSALYFCASSLAGQTFNEQFFGPGTRLTVL.